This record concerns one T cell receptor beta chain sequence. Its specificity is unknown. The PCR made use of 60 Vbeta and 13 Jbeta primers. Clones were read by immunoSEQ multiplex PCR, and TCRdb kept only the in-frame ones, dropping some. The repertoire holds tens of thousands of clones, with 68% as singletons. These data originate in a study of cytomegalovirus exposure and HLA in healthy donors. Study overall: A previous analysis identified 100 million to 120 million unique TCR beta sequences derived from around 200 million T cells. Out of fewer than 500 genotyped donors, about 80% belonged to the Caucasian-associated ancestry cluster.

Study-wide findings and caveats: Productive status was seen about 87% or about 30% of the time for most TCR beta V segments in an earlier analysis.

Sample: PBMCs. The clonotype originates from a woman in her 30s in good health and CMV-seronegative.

CDR3 nucleotides: TGTGCCAGCAGCTTACCGCAGGGACTAGAGGGCACCGGGGAGCTGTTTTTT. Its translation is CASSLPQGLEGTGELFF. This rearrangement joins TRBV5-8 to TRBJ2-2; 8 bases line up with TRBD2. Germline values: CDR1 SGHTS, CDR2 YDEGEE. The J segment lost 4 bases and the V segment lost 2 bases, leaving 10 bases of the junction unmatched. The CDR3 covers 17 residues.